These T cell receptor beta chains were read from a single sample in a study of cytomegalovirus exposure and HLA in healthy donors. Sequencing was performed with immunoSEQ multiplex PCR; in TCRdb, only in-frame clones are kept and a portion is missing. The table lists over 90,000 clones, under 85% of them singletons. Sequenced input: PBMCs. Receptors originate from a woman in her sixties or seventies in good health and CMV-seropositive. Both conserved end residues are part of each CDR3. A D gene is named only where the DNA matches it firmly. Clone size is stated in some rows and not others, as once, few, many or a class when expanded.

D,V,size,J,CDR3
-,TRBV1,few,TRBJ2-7,CTSSQDGRDYSPLGAGSYEQYF
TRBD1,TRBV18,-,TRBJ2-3,CASSAGQGATDTQYF
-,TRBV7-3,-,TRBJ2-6,CASSLAGLLSGVLTF
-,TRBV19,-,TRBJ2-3,CASSRRTVLQTDTQYF
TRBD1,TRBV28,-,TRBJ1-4,CASSPGQGKANEKPFF
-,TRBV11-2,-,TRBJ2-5,CASSLGAGARGETQYF
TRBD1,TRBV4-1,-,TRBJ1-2,CASSTQSGTGNGYTF
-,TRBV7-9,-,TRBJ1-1,CASSLEQGTTEAFF
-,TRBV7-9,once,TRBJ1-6,CASSRGLFGSPLHF
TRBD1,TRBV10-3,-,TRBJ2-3,CAIRPLDRVADTQYF